The rows below give T cell receptor beta chains drawn from one sample of a study of low-dose radiotherapy and immunotherapy resistance in tumors. MiXCR, run by TCRdb on the reads, gives a single entry per CDR3 protein. The profile shows some 100,000 distinct CDR3 sequences, around a fifth of them singletons. The sequencing here drew on PBMCs, taken after low-dose radiotherapy plus immunotherapy. Receptors originate from a female donor with ovarian cancer. CDR3s include the opening cysteine and the closing phenylalanine or tryptophan. Fields, in order: V gene, J gene, CDR3 length, D gene, clone size, CDR3 DNA, CDR3 protein. D genes are given only for firm matches. Clone sizes are given selectively: once, few, many, or a class where the clone is expanded.

V: TRBV6-1; J: TRBJ1-5; length: 16; D: -; size: many; DNA: TGTGCCAGCAGTGAAGCTGCGGGGATGGGCAATCAGCCCCAGCATTTT; CDR3: CASSEAAGMGNQPQHF
V: TRBV20-1; J: TRBJ1-2; length: 19; D: TRBD1; size: many; DNA: TGCAGTGCTAGACGCCCTCAACTGACAGGGATTTCAGGGGACTATGGCTACACCTTC; CDR3: CSARRPQLTGISGDYGYTF
V: TRBV5-1; J: TRBJ2-5; length: 13; D: -; size: many; DNA: TGCGCCAGCAGCTCGACAGTCCATGAGACCCAGTACTTC; CDR3: CASSSTVHETQYF
V: TRBV10-3; J: TRBJ2-1; length: 17; D: -; size: many; DNA: TGTGCCATCAGTGACGGGACCAAGAGCGCCTCCTACAATGAGCAGTTCTTC; CDR3: CAISDGTKSASYNEQFF
V: TRBV6-5; J: TRBJ1-2; length: 13; D: -; size: -; DNA: TGTGCCAGCAGCCAAGGGTCTCACTATGGCTACACCTTC; CDR3: CASSQGSHYGYTF
V: TRBV6-2/TRBV6-3; J: TRBJ1-4; length: 16; D: -; size: many; DNA: TGTGCCAGCAGTTACACCCGGCCGGGGGGAAATGAAAAACTGTTTTTT; CDR3: CASSYTRPGGNEKLFF
V: TRBV7-8; J: TRBJ2-3; length: 15; D: TRBD2; size: many; DNA: TGTGCCAGCAGCTTATTCGGGGGGGGCACAGATACGCAGTATTTT; CDR3: CASSLFGGGTDTQYF
V: TRBV20-1; J: TRBJ2-7; length: 12; D: -; size: many; DNA: TGCAGTGCTGACCGACAGACCTACGAGCAGTACTTC; CDR3: CSADRQTYEQYF
V: TRBV6-6; J: TRBJ2-1; length: 15; D: TRBD2; size: few; DNA: TGTGCCAGCAGTAAGGGTAGCGGGGATTACAATGAGCAGTTCTTC; CDR3: CASSKGSGDYNEQFF
V: TRBV12-3/TRBV12-4; J: TRBJ2-1; length: 11; D: -; size: once; DNA: TGTGCCAGCAGAGGGCTAGATGAGCAGTTCTTC; CDR3: CASRGLDEQFF
V: TRBV4-2; J: TRBJ1-1; length: 16; D: -; size: many; DNA: TGTGCCAGCAGCCAAGATACCCCCGCAGGGAACACTGAAGCTTTCTTT; CDR3: CASSQDTPAGNTEAFF
V: TRBV5-5; J: TRBJ1-2; length: 14; D: -; size: many; DNA: TGTGCCAGCAGCTCAACAACAGGGTTGGAGGGCTACACCTTC; CDR3: CASSSTTGLEGYTF
V: TRBV5-1; J: TRBJ2-3; length: 15; D: -; size: few; DNA: TGCGCCAGCAGCTTTGATGGAGGGTGGACAGATACGCAGTATTTT; CDR3: CASSFDGGWTDTQYF
V: TRBV5-1; J: TRBJ2-7; length: 14; D: -; size: few; DNA: TGCGCCAGCAGCTTGGGTTACAGTCTCGACGAGCAGTACTTC; CDR3: CASSLGYSLDEQYF
V: TRBV19; J: TRBJ2-7; length: 16; D: -; size: many; DNA: TGTGCCAGTAGCAGAACCACGGGCGGCGGACCCTACGAGCAGTACTTC; CDR3: CASSRTTGGGPYEQYF
V: TRBV4-1; J: TRBJ2-1; length: 15; D: -; size: many; DNA: TGCGCCAGCAGCCAACTAGCAAGCTCCTACAATGAGCAGTTCTTC; CDR3: CASSQLASSYNEQFF
V: TRBV2; J: TRBJ1-6; length: 15; D: -; size: many; DNA: TGTGCCAGCGGAGAAACATCGGAGGCTAATTCACCCCTCCACTTT; CDR3: CASGETSEANSPLHF